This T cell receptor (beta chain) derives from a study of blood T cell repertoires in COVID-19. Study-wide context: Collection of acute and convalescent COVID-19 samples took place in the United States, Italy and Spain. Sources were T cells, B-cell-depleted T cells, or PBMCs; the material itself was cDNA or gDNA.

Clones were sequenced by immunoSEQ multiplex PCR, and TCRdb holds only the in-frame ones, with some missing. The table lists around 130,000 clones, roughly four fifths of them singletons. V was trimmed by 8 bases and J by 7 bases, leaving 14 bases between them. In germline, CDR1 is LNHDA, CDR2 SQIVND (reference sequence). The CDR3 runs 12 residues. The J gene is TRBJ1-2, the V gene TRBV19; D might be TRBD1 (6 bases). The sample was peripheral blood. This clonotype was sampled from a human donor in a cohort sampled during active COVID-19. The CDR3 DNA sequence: TGTGCCAGTCGACAGGACCTCCTTGGCTACACCTTC. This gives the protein CASRQDLLGYTF. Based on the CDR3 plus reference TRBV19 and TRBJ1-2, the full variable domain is DGGITQSPKYLFRKEGQNVTLSCEQNLNHDAMYWYRQDPGQGLRLIYYSQIVNDFQKGDIAEGYSVSREKKESFPLTVTSAQKNPTAFYLCASRQDLLGYTFGSGTRLTVV.